This T cell receptor beta chain came from a study of blood T cell repertoires in COVID-19 (TCRdb year 2020). Looking at the study overall: The collaborator samples originated in the United States, Italy and Spain and spanned the acute and convalescent phases of COVID-19. The material from the prospective study consisted of cDNA or gDNA derived from T cells, B-cell-depleted T cells, or PBMCs. Subjects who had been exposed to COVID-19, were actively infected with it, or had recovered from it provided the deeply sampled blood TCRbeta repertoires that made up the dataset. A freely available public database, intended as a resource for researchers studying the immune response to SARS-CoV-2, is where the repertoires were released. The samples were drawn from the first 160 participants of the ongoing ImmuneRACE study and from over a thousand subjects provided by 6 global collaborators. A de-identified subject ID, COVID-19 status, age in years and sex were almost always included in the sample metadata. Where available, HLA class I and class II types were taken from metadata supplied by the sample provider and were not determined by assay-based typing.

The immunoSEQ Assay, a bias-controlled multiplex PCR, was used to amplify TCRbeta CDR3 regions from genomic DNA. In the authors' own workflow: Nucleated cell counts per sample were estimated from amplification of reference gene primers within the assay. Sequence reads were collapsed and filtered to measure the absolute abundance of every unique TCRbeta CDR3 rearrangement. For each sample, productive Simpson clonality was calculated as the square root of Simpson's diversity index over productive rearrangements. Here the immuneACCESS table is served through TCRdb, limited to in-frame sequences with V and J called. Missing clones are a known gap in these copies; in checked studies unresolved V genes cover under half, and the rest lacks a known reason. The V and J calls and clone size were taken over from that table, and D and trimming were inferred from the DNA. The sample table records around 250,000 clones; about nine tenths of these occur just once. The ten top clones hold around 1.6% of the sample.

Another Seattle source contributed samples from volunteer blood donors who had recovered from COVID-19. The collaborating institutions used their own protocols to collect whole blood in K2EDTA tubes. For TCRbeta analysis, collaborators shipped samples in one of three forms: frozen whole blood, isolated PBMCs, or DNA extracted from either of those sample types. Points the paper makes about the study in general: The amount of clinical and demographic metadata varied by source and participant and was provided uncurated.

From the cysteine up to the phenylalanine, the CDR3 has a length of 16 residues. Just CDR3 DNA is preserved here, 48 bases in frame from base 1. CDR1 LNHDA and CDR2 SQIVND are derived from the germline V gene (reference sequence). Germline trimming: 4 bases from V, 6 bases from J; junction bases outside gene matches: 8. A word on this clone: Its antigen is still unknown. No quality values exist for individual bases; no much larger clone is one base distant.

The sequence came from a woman aged 55-69 years who had recovered from COVID-19. The sequencing input was peripheral blood. The sequence links TRBV19 to TRBJ2-3, and TRBD2 aligns with 12 junction nucleotides. The nucleotide sequence is given as TGTGCCAGTAGTAGCGGACTAGCGGGGAGTTGGGATACGCAGTATTTT. It translates as CASSSGLAGSWDTQYF.